The clone carrying this T cell receptor beta chain has just a few counts. Measured with immunoSEQ multiplex PCR; TCRdb has only the in-frame clones, and not every one. The repertoire holds just over 200,000 clones, with roughly 77% as singletons. These data are taken from a study of cytotoxic CD8 clonotypes in ibrutinib-treated CLL. CDR1 is SQVTM and CDR2 is ANQGSEA in the germline V gene. V was clipped by 3 bases and J by 7 bases, with 9 bases between them. The CDR3 runs 11 residues. The source material was PBMCs, sampled after 12 months of ibrutinib treatment. This clonotype was obtained from a human donor with chronic lymphocytic leukemia. The gene calls are TRBV29-1 and TRBJ1-1; D ambiguous. The CDR3 loop reads CSVETYIEAFF. CDR3 nucleotide sequence: TGCAGCGTTGAGACCTACATTGAAGCTTTCTTT. Full variable domain (rest looked up from reference TRBV29-1 and TRBJ1-1): SAVISQKPSRDICQRGTSLTIQCQVDSQVTMMFWYRQQPGQSLTLIATANQGSEATYESGFVIDKFPISRPNLTFSTLTVSNMSPEDSSIYLCSVETYIEAFFGQGTRLTVV.